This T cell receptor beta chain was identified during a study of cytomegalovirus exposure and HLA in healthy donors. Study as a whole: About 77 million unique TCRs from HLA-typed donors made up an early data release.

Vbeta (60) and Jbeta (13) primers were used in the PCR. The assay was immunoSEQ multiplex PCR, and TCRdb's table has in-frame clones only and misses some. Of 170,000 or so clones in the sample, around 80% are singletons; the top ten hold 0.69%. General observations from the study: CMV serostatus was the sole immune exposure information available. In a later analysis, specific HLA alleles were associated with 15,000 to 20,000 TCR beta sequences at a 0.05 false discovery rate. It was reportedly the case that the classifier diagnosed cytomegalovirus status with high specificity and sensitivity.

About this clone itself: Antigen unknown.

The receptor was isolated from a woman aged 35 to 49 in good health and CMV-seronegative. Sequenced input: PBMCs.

This chain's CDR3 is CASSLRGTYEQYF. Here the CDR3 DNA reads TGTGCCAGCAGCTTGAGGGGGACCTACGAGCAGTACTTC. V and J are TRBV5-4 and TRBJ2-5; tentative D call: TRBD1 (6 bases). The J call may be mistaken, given a closer DNA end match to TRBJ2-7. Germline V gene sequence: CDR1 SGHNT, CDR2 YYREEE (reference sequence). The CDR3 extends over 13 amino acids.